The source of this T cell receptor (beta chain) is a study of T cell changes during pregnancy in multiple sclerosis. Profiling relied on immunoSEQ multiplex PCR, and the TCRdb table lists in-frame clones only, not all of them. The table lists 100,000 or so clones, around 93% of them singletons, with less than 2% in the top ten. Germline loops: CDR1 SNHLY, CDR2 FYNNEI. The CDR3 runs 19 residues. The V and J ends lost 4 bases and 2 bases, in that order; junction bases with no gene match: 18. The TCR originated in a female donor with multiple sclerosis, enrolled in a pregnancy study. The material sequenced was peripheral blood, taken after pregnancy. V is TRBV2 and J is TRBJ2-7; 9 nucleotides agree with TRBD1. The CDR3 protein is CASSVPGQGQLVHPYEQYF. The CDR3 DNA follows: TGTGCCAGCAGTGTACCGGGACAGGGTCAGCTAGTCCACCCCTACGAGCAGTACTTC. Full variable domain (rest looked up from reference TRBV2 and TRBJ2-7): EPEVTQTPSHQVTQMGQEVILRCVPISNHLYFYWYRQILGQKVEFLVSFYNNEISEKSEIFDDQFSVERPDGSNFTLKIRSTKLEDSAMYFCASSVPGQGQLVHPYEQYFGPGTRLTVT.